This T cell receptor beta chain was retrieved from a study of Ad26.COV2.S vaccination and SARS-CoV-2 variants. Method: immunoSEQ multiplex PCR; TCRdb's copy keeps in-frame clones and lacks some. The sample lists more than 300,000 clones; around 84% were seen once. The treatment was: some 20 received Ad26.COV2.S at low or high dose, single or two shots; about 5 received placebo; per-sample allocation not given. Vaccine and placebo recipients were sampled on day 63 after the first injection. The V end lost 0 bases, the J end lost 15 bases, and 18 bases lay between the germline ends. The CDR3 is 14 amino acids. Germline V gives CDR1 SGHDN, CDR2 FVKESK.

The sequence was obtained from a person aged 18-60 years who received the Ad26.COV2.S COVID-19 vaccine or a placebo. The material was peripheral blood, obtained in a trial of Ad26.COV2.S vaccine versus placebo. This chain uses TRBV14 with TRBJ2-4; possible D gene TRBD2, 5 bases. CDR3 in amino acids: CASSQDRGASSLYF. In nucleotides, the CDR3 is TGTGCCAGCAGCCAAGACCGGGGAGCGAGCTCTCTGTACTTC.